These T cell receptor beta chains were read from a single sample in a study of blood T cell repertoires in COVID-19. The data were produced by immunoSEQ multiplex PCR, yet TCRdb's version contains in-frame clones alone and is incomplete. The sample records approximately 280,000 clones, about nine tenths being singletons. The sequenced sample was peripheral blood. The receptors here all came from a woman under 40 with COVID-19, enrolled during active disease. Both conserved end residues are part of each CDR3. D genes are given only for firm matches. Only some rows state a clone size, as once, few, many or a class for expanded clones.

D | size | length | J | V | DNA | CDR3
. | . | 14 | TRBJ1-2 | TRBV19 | TGTGCCAGTAGGCAGACAGGAGCTAACTATGGCTACACCTTC | CASRQTGANYGYTF
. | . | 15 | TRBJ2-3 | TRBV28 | TGTGCCAGCCTCCCTTCGGGAGCTAGGGCAGATACGCAGTATTTT | CASLPSGARADTQYF
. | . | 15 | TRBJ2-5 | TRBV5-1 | TGCGCCAGCAGCTTAATTGGCACCATTACGGAGACCCAGTACTTC | CASSLIGTITETQYF
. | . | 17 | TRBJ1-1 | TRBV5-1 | TGCGCCAGCAGCTTGGGACTGGCGGGCCCCAGGTTAACTGAAGCTTTCTTT | CASSLGLAGPRLTEAFF
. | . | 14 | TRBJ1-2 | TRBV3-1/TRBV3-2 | TGTGCCAGCAGCCATTTAGGAGGACTCTATGGCTACACCTTC | CASSHLGGLYGYTF
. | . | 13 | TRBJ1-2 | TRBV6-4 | TGTGCCAGCAGTGAGGCCGGAGGGTTTGGCTACACCTTC | CASSEAGGFGYTF
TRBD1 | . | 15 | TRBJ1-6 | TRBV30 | TGTGCCTGGAGTCCTTGGACAGGGGTAAATTCACCCCTCCACTTT | CAWSPWTGVNSPLHF
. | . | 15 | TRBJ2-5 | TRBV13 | TGTGCCAGCAGCTACTGGGGACTCCAATCAGAGACCCAGTACTTC | CASSYWGLQSETQYF
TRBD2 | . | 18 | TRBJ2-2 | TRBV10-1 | TGCGCCAGCAGTGAGTCTAATTCTAGCGGGCCCGAACACCGGGGAGCTGTTTTT | CASSESNSSGPEHRGAVF
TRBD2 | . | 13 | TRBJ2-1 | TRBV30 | TGTGCCTGGTCTAGCGGGAGGGAGGATGAGCAGTTCTTC | CAWSSGREDEQFF
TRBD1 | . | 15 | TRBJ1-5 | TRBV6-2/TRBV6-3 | TGTGCCAGCAGTTATCGGGCAGGGGGCTTTCAGCCCCAGCATTTT | CASSYRAGGFQPQHF
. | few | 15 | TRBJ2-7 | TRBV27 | TGTGCCAGCAGTTTGGGGGGCGGGAGAACGGTCGAGCAGTACTTC | CASSLGGGRTVEQYF
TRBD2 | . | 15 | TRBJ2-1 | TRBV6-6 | TGTGCCAGCAGTACCCCGGGACTAGGAGCTAGTGAGCAGTTCTTC | CASSTPGLGASEQFF
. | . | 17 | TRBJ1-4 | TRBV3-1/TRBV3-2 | TGTGCCAGCAGCCAAGATAATCTAGGGGCGGCGGTCGAAAAACTGTTTTTT | CASSQDNLGAAVEKLFF
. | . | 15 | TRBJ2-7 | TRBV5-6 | TGTGCCAGCAGCCAGGTGTGGAGGCAGATGATGGAGCAGTACTTC | CASSQVWRQMMEQYF
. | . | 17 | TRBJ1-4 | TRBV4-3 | TGCGCCAGCAGCCAAGAAGAGGTACTAGGGTTAGATGAAAAACTGTTTTTT | CASSQEEVLGLDEKLFF
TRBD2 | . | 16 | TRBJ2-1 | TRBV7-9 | TGTGCCAGCAGCTCTACCATAGCGGGCTCCTACAATGAGCAGTTCTTC | CASSSTIAGSYNEQFF
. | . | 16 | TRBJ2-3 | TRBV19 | TGTGCCAGTAGTATAGGGGGTAGCGCGTTCACAGATACGCAGTATTTT | CASSIGGSAFTDTQYF
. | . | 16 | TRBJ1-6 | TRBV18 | TGTGCCAGCTCCCCAGGCGCGGGGAGTGGTGATTCACCCCTCCACTTT | CASSPGAGSGDSPLHF
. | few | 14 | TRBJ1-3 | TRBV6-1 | TGTGCCAGCAGTGAGCGGCCCGGTGGAAACACCATATATTTT | CASSERPGGNTIYF
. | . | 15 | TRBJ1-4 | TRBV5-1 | TGCGCCAGCAGCTCTGAGGTCGGGGGAAGGGAAAAACTGTTTTTT | CASSSEVGGREKLFF
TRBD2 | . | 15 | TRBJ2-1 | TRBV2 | TGTGCCAGCAAACGGACTAGCGGGAAATACAATGAGCAGTTCTTC | CASKRTSGKYNEQFF
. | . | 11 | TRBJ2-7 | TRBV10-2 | TGCGCCAGCAGTGAGGGACTTCTCGCGTCCTTC | CASSEGLLASF
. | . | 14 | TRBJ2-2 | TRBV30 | TGTGCCTGGAGTGTACGGGCGGGCACCGGGGAGCTGTTTTTT | CAWSVRAGTGELFF
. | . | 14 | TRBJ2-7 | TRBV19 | TGTGCCAGTAGTATAGGGAGGAGCTCCTACGAGCAGTACTTC | CASSIGRSSYEQYF
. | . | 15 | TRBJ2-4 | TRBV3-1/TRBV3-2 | TGTGCCAGCAGCCAAGTACAGGGCCCCAAAAACATTCAGTACTTC | CASSQVQGPKNIQYF
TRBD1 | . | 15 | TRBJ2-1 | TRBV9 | TGTGCCAGCAGCGTAGTAGGGGGCAACTACAATGAGCAGTTCTTC | CASSVVGGNYNEQFF
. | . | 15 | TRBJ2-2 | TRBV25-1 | TGTGCCAGCAGTGCAACCGGGACAACAATCGGGGAGCTGTTTTTT | CASSATGTTIGELFF
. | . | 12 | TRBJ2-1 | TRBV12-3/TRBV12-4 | TGTGCCAGCAGCCTTGTATACAATGAGCAGTTCTTC | CASSLVYNEQFF
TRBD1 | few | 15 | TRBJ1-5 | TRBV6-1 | TGTGCCAGCAGTGAAAGCAGGGGGGATAGGCAGCCCCAGCATTTT | CASSESRGDRQPQHF
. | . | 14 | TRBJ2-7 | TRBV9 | TGTGCCAGCAGCCCACTCGGGAGCTCCTACGAGCAGTACTTC | CASSPLGSSYEQYF
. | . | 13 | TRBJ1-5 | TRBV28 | TGTGCCAGCAGTTTCGGTAGGGGTCAGCCCCAGCATTTT | CASSFGRGQPQHF
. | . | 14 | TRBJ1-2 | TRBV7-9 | TGTGCCAGCAGCTTAGACGCAGGATGGTATGGCTACACCTTC | CASSLDAGWYGYTF
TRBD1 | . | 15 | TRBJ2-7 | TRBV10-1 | TGCGCCAGCAGTGAGGGGACAGGGCATAACTACGAGCAGTACTTC | CASSEGTGHNYEQYF
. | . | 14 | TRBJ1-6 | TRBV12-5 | TGTGCTAGTGGTTGGGCCCGGAGGGATTCACCCCTCCACTTT | CASGWARRDSPLHF
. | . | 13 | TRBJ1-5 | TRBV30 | TGTGCCTGGAGTTATAGTAGCAATCAGCCCCAGCATTTT | CAWSYSSNQPQHF
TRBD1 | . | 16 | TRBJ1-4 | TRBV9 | TGTGCCAGCAGCGCACAAACAGGGGGCGTTGGTGAAAAACTGTTTTTT | CASSAQTGGVGEKLFF
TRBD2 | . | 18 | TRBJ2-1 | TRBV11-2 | TGTGCCAGCAGCTTAGGGACTAGCGGTATTAGCTCCTACAATGAGCAGTTCTTC | CASSLGTSGISSYNEQFF
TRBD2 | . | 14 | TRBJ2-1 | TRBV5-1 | TGCGCCAGCAGCTTAGGCCTAGCGGGAGTGGAGCAGTTCTTC | CASSLGLAGVEQFF
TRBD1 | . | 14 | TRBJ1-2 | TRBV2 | TGTGCCGCAATCGGGACAGGGGATGGCTATGGCTACACCTTC | CAAIGTGDGYGYTF
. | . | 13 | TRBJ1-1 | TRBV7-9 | TGTGCCAGCAGCTTAGGGGGGCGGACTGAAGCTTTCTTT | CASSLGGRTEAFF
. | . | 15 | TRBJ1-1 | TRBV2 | TGTGCCAGCAGTATAACAGGGACTATGAACACTGAAGCTTTCTTT | CASSITGTMNTEAFF
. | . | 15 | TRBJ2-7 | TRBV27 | TGTGCCAGCAGTCCCCCCCCGGGGTTCGGGTACGAGCAGTACTTC | CASSPPPGFGYEQYF
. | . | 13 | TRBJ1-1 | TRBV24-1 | TGTGCCACCAGCTCTAGGGGGTGGACTGAAGCTTTCTTT | CATSSRGWTEAFF
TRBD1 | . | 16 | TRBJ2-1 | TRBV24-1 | TGTGCCACCAGTGACCCGACAGGGGAGAGTTACAATGAGCAGTTCTTC | CATSDPTGESYNEQFF
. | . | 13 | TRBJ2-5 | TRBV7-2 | TGTGCCAGCAGCTGGGCCGATAAAGAGACCCAGTACTTC | CASSWADKETQYF
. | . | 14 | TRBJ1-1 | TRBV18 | TGTGCCAGCTCACCACCCTTCTCTAAGACTGAAGCTTTCTTT | CASSPPFSKTEAFF
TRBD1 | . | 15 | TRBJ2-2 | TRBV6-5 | TGTGCCAGCAGTTACTCGACAGGGGGTACCGGGGAGCTGTTTTTT | CASSYSTGGTGELFF
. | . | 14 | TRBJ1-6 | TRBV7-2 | TGTGCCAGCAGCATCCAGGGGTATACTTCACCCCTCCACTTT | CASSIQGYTSPLHF
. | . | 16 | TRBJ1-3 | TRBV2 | TGTGCCAGCAGTGAAGAGGCGGCAGGGGCTGGAAACACCATATATTTT | CASSEEAAGAGNTIYF
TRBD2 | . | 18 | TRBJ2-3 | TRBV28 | TGTGCCAGCAGTTCCAGTTCTCTAGCGGGAGGGCCTTCAGATACGCAGTATTTT | CASSSSSLAGGPSDTQYF